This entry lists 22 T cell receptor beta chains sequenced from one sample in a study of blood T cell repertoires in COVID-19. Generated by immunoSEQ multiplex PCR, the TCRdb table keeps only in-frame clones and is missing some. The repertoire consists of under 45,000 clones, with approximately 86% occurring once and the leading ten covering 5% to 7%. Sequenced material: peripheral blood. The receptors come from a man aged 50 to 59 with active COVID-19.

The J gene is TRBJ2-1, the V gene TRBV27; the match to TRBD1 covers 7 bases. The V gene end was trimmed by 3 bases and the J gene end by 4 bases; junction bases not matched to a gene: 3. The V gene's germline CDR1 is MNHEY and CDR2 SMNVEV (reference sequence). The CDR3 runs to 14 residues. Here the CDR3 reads CASSLGQKYNEQFF. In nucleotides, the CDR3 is TGTGCCAGCAGTTTGGGACAGAAATACAATGAGCAGTTCTTC.

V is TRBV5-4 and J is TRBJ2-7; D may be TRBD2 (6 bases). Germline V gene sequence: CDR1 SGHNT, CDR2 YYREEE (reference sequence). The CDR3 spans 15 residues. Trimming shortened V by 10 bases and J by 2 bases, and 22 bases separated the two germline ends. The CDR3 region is CAWGLWARITYEQYF. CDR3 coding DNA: TGTGCCTGGGGACTCTGGGCCAGAATAACCTACGAGCAGTACTTC.

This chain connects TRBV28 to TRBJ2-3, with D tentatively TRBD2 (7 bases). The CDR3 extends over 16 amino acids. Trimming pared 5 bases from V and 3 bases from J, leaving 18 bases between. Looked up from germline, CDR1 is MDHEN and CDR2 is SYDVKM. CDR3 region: CASSPRGTRGTDTQYF. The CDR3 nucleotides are TGTGCCAGCAGTCCGCGGGGGACCAGGGGAACAGATACGCAGTATTTT.

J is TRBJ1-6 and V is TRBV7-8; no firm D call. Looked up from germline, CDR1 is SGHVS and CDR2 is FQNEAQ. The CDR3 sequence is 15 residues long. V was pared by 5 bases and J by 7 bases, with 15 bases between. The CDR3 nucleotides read TGTGCCAGCAGCCTGCTAGCGGGGAAGAATTCACCCCTCCACTTT. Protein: CASSLLAGKNSPLHF.

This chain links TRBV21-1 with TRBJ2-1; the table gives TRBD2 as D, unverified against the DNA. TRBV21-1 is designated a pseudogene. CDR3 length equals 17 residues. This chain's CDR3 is CASSNKRRTTSNNEQFF. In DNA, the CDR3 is TGTGCCAGCAGCAATAAACGGCGGACTACCAGCAACAATGAGCAGTTCTTC.

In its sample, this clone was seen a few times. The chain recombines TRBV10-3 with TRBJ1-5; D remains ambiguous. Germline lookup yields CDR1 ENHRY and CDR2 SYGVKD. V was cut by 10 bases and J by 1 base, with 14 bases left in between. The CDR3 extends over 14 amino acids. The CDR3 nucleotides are TGTGCCACCAAGGGAGGGCTGAGCAATCAGCCCCAGCATTTT. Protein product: CATKGGLSNQPQHF.

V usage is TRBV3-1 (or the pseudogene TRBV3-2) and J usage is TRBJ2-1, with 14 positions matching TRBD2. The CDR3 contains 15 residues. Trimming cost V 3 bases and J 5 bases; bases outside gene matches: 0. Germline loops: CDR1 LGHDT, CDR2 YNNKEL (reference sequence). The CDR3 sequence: CASSQGLAGDNEQFF. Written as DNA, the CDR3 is TGTGCCAGCAGCCAGGGACTAGCGGGAGACAATGAGCAGTTCTTC.

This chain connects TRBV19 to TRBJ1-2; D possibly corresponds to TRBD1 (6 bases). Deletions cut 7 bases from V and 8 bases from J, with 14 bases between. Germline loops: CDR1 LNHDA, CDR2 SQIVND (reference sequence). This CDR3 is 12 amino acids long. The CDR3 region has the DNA TGTGCCAGTACCACAGGGTACGGCGGCTACACCTTC. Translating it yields CASTTGYGGYTF.

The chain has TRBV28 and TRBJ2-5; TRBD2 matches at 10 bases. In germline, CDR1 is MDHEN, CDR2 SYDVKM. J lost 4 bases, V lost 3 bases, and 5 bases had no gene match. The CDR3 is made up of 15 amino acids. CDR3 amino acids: CASSLSLAGVETQYF. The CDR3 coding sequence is TGTGCCAGCAGTTTGTCGCTAGCGGGAGTAGAGACCCAGTACTTC.

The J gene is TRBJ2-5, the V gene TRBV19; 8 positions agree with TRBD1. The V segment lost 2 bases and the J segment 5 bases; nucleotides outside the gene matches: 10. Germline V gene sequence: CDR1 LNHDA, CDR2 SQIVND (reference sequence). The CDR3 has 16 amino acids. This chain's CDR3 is CASSISGQGAHETQYF. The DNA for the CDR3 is TGTGCCAGTAGTATAAGTGGCCAGGGGGCTCATGAGACCCAGTACTTC.

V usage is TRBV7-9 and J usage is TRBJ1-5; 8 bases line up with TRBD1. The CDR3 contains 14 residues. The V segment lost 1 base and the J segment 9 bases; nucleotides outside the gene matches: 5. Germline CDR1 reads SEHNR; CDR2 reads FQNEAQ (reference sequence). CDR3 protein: CASSLDRGKGPQHF. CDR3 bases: TGTGCCAGCAGCTTAGACAGGGGGAAGGGGCCCCAGCATTTT.

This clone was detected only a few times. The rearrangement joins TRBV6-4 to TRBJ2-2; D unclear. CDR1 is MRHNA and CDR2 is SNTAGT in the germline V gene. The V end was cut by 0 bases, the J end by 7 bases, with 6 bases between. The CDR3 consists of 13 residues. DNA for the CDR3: TGTGCCAGCAGTGACTCAGCAAGCGGGGAGCTGTTTTTT. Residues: CASSDSASGELFF.

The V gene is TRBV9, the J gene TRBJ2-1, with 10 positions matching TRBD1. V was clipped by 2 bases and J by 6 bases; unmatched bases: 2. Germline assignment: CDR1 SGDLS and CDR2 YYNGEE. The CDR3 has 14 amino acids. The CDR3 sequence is CASSVGQGSNEQFF. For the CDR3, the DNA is TGTGCCAGCAGCGTGGGACAGGGGTCCAATGAGCAGTTCTTC.

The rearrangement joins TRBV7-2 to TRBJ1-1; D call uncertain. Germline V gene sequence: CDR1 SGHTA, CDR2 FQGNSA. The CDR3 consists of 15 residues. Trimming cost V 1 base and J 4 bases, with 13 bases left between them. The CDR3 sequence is CASSLGPGRGTEAFF. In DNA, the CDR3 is TGTGCCAGCAGCTTAGGGCCCGGACGGGGCACTGAAGCTTTCTTT.

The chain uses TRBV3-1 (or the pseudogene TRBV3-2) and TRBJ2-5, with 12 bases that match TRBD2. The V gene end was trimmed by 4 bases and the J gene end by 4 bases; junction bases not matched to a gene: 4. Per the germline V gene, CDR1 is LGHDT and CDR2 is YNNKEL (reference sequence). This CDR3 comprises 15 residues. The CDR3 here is CASSPSGRAGETQYF. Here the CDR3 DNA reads TGTGCCAGCAGCCCTAGCGGGAGGGCCGGAGAGACCCAGTACTTC.

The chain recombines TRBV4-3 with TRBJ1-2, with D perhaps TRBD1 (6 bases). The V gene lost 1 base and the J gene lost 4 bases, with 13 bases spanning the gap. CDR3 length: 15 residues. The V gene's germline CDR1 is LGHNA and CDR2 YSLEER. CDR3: CASSQVTGMGYGYTF. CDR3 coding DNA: TGCGCCAGCAGCCAAGTGACAGGCATGGGCTATGGCTACACCTTC.

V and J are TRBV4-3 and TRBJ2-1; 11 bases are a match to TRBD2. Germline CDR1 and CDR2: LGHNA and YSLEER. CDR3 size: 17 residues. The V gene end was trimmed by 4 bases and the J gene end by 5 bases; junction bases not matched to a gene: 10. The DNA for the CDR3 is TGCGCCAGCAGCCTTACTCCGGGACTAGCGGCTAACAATGAGCAGTTCTTC. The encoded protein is CASSLTPGLAANNEQFF.

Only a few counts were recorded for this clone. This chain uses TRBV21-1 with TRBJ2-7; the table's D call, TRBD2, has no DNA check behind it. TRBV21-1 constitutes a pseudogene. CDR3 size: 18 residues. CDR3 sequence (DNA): TGTGCCAGCAGCAATGTTCCGGGACTAGCGGGACCGGGCGACGAGCAGTACTTC. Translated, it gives CASSNVPGLAGPGDEQYF.

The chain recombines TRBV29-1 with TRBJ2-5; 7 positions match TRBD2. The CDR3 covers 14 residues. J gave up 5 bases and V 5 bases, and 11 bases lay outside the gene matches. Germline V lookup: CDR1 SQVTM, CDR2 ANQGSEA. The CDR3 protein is CSVRPGLVFETQYF. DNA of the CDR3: TGCAGCGTTCGTCCCGGACTAGTATTTGAGACCCAGTACTTC.

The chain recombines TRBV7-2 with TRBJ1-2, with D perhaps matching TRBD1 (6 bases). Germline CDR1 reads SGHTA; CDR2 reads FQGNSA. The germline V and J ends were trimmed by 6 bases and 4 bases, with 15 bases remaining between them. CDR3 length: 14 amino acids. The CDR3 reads CASSLSQGIYGYTF. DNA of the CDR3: TGTGCCAGCAGTCTATCACAGGGTATCTATGGCTACACCTTC.

As DNA, the CDR3 is TGTGCCAGCAGCGGGGGACTAGCGGGGAACATTCAGTACTTC. Encoded protein: CASSGGLAGNIQYF. The chain has TRBV5-4 and TRBJ2-4; 13 bases map to TRBD2. Per germline, CDR1 SGHNT and CDR2 YYREEE (reference sequence). The junction had 2 bases not matched to a gene; V was cut back by 4 bases and J by 7 bases. The CDR3 runs to 14 residues.

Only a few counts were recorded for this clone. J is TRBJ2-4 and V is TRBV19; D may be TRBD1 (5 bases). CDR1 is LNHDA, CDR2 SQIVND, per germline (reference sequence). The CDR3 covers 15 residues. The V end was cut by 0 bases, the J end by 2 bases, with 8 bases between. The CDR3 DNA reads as TGTGCCAGTAGTATAGATCTGGACACCAAAAACATTCAGTACTTC. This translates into CASSIDLDTKNIQYF. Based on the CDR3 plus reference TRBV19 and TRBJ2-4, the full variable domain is DGGITQSPKYLFRKEGQNVTLSCEQNLNHDAMYWYRQDPGQGLRLIYYSQIVNDFQKGDIAEGYSVSREKKESFPLTVTSAQKNPTAFYLCASSIDLDTKNIQYFGAGTRLSVL.